The subject of this entry is one TCR beta chain. What it recognizes is unknown. The record originates from a study of T cell clonotyping in hematopoietic cell transplantation. Germline loops: CDR1 SGHNT, CDR2 YENEEA. The CDR3 is 19 residues long. The V and J ends lost 5 bases and 2 bases, in that order; junction bases with no gene match: 15. Study-level results: At the given depth, recipient repertoires were over 95% de novo clonotypes. Higher Inverse Simpson Index values in graft donor and pretransplant recipient predicted broader posttransplant TCR diversity. CD4 and CD8 repertoire contributions could not be separated without sorting. Pathologically expanded recipient clonotypes increased progressively from day 30 to day 180 as diversity fell.

Sequenced by immunoSEQ multiplex PCR; TCRdb stores in-frame clones only, minus some. The top ten clones hold around 0.85% of a sample with 40,000 to 55,000 clones, around 95% of them seen once. This sequence joins TRBV11-3 and TRBJ2-6; TRBD2 matches at 7 bases. This sequence originates from a woman between 50 and 59 years old in good health. Some clones in this sample may be carry-over from other donors' samples. The sequenced material came from peripheral blood mononuclear cells. The CDR3 is CASSQGISGGFAGANVLTF. The DNA for the CDR3 is TGTGCCAGCAGCCAAGGCATTTCGGGGGGTTTCGCTGGGGCCAACGTCCTGACTTTC.